Detailed here is one T cell receptor (beta chain). These data come from a study of shared clonotypes between healthy human individuals. V lost 4 bases and J lost 4; bases outside the gene matches: 8. Germline V gene data show CDR1 as MDHEN and CDR2 as SYDVKM. The CDR3 loop spans 15 amino acids. Only in-frame clones appear in the TCRdb table, and some are missing; sequencing was by immunoSEQ multiplex PCR. The table lists approximately 2,000,000 clones, 80% to 95% of them singletons. The sequenced sample was naive CD4+ T cells from PBMCs. Sample subset: CD45RA+ positively selected. The rearrangement links TRBV28 to TRBJ1-2; 8 nucleotides align to TRBD1. This receptor was taken from a man younger than 30 in good health. Some clones in this sample may be carry-over from other donors' samples. The CDR3 DNA is TGTGCCAGCAGTTCCACGGACAGGGCCGTCTATGGCTACACCTTC. Encoded protein: CASSSTDRAVYGYTF.